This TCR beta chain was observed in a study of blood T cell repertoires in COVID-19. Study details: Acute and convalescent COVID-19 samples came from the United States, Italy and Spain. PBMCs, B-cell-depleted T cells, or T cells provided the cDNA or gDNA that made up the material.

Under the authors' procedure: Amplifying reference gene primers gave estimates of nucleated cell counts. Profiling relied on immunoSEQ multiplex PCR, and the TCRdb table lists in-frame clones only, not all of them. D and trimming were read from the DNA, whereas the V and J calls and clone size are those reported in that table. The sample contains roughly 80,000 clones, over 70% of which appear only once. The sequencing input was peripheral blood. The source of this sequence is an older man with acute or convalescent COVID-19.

The CDR3 DNA reads TGTGCCAGCAGCCAAACAGGGACCACCGGGGAGCTGTTTTTT. As protein: CASSQTGTTGELFF. V and J are TRBV9 and TRBJ2-2; the D gene is possibly TRBD1 (6 bases). This CDR3 region has 14 residues. Trimming removed 4 bases at V and 4 bases at J, with 11 bases between. Looked up from germline, CDR1 is SGDLS and CDR2 is YYNGEE.